This T cell receptor beta chain is drawn from a study of immune heterogeneity within non-small cell lung tumors. Across the whole study: Tumor histology was classified as squamous cell carcinoma in several cases, non-squamous carcinoma in 10 and not otherwise specified in 1. Study-wide findings and caveats: Local T-cell clonality tracked local tumor mutational burden; the correlation was moderate but significant (R approximately 0.3). Each patient's tumor sites shared recurring identical dominant CDR3 beta clonotypes, and individual sites also carried their own high-frequency clones.

This clonotype has more than one count but fewer than ten. The antigen is unknown. Germline lookup yields CDR1 SGHRS and CDR2 YFSETQ. Trimming took 5 bases from V and 2 from J; bases not matched to a gene: 4. This CDR3 spans 14 amino acids. It was with 32 V and 13 J primers that multiplex PCR amplified TCR beta CDR3. TCRdb processed the multiplex PCR reads anew with MiXCR; each CDR3 protein has one entry. The repertoire includes approximately 21,000 distinct CDR3 sequences, about 30% of them detected once, and about 4.5% sits in the top ten. TCRs were amplified from about 560 ng gDNA of bulk tumor per sample. Spaced far apart, several biopsies were taken from each primary tumor during surgery. Curative operations were performed on patients who had untreated, newly diagnosed non-small cell lung cancer.

The source of this sequence is a man aged 35 to 55 with non-small cell lung cancer. The sample comprised lung tumor tissue. The chain combines TRBV5-1 with TRBJ1-1; 9 bases are a match to TRBD1. The DNA of the CDR3 is TGCGCCAGCAGAAAGACAGGGGGTAACACTGAAGCTTTCTTT. Its protein is CASRKTGGNTEAFF.